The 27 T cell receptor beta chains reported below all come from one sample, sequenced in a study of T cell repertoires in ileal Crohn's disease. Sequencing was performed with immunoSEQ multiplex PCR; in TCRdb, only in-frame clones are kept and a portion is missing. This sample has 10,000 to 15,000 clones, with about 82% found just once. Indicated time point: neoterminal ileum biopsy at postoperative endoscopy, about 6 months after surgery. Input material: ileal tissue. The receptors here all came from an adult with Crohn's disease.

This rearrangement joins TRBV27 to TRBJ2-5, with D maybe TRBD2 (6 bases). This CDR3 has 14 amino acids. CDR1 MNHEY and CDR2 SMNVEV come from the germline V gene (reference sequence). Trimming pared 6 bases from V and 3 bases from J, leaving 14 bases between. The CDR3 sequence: CASRDYFREETQYF. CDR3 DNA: TGTGCCAGCAGGGACTATTTCCGAGAAGAGACCCAGTACTTC.

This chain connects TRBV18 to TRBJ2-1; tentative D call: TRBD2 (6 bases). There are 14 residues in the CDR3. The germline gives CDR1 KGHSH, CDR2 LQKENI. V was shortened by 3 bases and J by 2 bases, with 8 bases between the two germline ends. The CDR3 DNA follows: TGTGCCAGCTCACCGGGGGGTGCCTACAATGAGCAGTTCTTC. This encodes CASSPGGAYNEQFF.

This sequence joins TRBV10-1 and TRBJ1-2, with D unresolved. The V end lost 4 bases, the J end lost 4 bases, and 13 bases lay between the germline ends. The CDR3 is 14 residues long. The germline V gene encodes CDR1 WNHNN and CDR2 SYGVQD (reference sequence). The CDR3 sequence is CASSVREVGYGYTF. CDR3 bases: TGCGCCAGCAGTGTGAGGGAGGTCGGCTATGGCTACACCTTC.

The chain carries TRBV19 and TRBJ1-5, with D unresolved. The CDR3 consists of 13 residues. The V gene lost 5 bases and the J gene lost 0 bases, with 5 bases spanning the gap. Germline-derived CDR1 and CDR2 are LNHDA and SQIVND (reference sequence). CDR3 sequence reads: CASSYISNQPQHF. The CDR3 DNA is TGTGCCAGTAGTTACATTAGCAATCAGCCCCAGCATTTT.

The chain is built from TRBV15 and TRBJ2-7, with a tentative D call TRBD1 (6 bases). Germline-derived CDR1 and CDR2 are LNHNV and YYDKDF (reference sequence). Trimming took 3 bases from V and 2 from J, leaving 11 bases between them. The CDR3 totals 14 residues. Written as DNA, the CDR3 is TGTGCCACCAGCAGGATCAGGGGTCCCTACGAGCAGTACTTC. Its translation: CATSRIRGPYEQYF.

This CDR3 reads CASSLTGGNSYEQYF. CDR3 nucleotides: TGTGCCAGCAGCTTGACAGGGGGCAACTCCTACGAGCAGTACTTC. J is TRBJ2-7 and V is TRBV7-2, with 10 bases fitting TRBD1. Germline CDR1 SGHTA, CDR2 FQGNSA. With V trimmed by 3 bases and J by 0 bases, 2 bases remained unmatched. The CDR3 sequence is 15 residues long.

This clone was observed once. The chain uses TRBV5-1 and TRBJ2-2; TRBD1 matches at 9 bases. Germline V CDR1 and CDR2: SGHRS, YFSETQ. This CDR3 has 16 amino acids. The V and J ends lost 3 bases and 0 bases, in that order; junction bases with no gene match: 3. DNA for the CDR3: TGCGCCAGCAGCTCCGGGGACAGGGCGAACACCGGGGAGCTGTTTTTT. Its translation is CASSSGDRANTGELFF.

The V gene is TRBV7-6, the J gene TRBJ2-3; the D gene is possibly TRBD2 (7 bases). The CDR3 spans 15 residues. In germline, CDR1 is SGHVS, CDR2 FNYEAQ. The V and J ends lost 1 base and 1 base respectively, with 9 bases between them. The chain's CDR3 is CASSLGGGRTDTQYF. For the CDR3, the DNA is TGTGCCAGCAGCTTAGGGGGGGGCCGCACAGATACGCAGTATTTT.

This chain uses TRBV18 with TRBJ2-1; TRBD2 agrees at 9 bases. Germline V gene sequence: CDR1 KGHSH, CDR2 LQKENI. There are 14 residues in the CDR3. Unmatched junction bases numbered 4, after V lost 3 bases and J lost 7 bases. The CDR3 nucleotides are TGTGCCAGCTCACCCCGGCGGGAGGGGAATGAGCAGTTCTTC. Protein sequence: CASSPRREGNEQFF.

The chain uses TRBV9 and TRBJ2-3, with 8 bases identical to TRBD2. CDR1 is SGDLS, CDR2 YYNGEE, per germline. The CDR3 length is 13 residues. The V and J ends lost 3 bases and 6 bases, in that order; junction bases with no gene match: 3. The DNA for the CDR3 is TGTGCCAGCAGCGGGGCTAGCGGGGATACGCAGTATTTT. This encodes CASSGASGDTQYF.

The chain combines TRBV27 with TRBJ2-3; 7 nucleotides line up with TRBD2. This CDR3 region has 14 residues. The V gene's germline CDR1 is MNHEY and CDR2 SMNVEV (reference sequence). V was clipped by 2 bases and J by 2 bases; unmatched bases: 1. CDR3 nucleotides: TGTGCCAGCAGTTTACTAGCGGTCACAGATACGCAGTATTTT. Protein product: CASSLLAVTDTQYF.

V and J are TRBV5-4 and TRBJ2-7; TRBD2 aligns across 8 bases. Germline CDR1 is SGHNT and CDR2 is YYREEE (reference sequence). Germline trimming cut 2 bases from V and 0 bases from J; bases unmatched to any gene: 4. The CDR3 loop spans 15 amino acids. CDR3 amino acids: CASSFGSGSSYEQYF. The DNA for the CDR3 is TGTGCCAGCAGCTTCGGGAGCGGGAGCTCCTACGAGCAGTACTTC.

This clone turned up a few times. DNA for the CDR3: TGTGCCAGTGCGACAGGGGACGCAACAGATACGCAGTATTTT. This sequence encodes CASATGDATDTQYF. The chain is built from TRBV19 and TRBJ2-3, with TRBD1 matching 8 bases. The J segment lost 3 bases and the V segment lost 8 bases, leaving 7 bases of the junction unmatched. The CDR3 sequence is 14 residues long. Germline V gene data show CDR1 as LNHDA and CDR2 as SQIVND (reference sequence).

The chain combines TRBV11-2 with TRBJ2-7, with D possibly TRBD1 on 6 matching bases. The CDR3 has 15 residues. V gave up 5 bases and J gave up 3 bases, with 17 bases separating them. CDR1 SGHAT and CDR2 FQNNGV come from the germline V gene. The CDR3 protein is CASSPPGQGDYEQYF. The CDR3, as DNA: TGTGCCAGCAGCCCCCCGGGACAAGGTGACTACGAGCAGTACTTC.

The CDR3 bases are TGTGCCAGCAGTAGTGCCAGGGGGCGCCGGGAGACCCAGTACTTC. As protein: CASSSARGRRETQYF. The chain uses TRBV6-1 and TRBJ2-5, with 8 bases matching TRBD1. Trimming took 5 bases from V and 5 from J; bases not matched to a gene: 10. CDR3 length equals 15 residues. Germline V gene lookup returns CDR1 MNHNS and CDR2 SASEGT.

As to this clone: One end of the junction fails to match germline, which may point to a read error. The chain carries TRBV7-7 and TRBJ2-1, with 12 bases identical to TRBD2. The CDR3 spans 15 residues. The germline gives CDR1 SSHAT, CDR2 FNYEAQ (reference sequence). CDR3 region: CASSQLAGGSNEQFF. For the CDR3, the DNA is TGTGCTAGCAGCCAACTAGCGGGAGGATCCAATGAGCAGTTCTTC.

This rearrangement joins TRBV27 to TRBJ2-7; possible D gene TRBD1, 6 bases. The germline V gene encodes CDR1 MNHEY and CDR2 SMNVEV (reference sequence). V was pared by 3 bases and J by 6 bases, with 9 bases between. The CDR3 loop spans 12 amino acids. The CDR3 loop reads CASSFWGREQYF. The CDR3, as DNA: TGTGCCAGCAGTTTTTGGGGGCGCGAGCAGTACTTC.

CDR3 amino acids: CASSFFHGGANTGELFF. The CDR3 DNA reads as TGTGCCAGCAGCTTTTTCCACGGAGGGGCGAACACCGGGGAGCTGTTTTTT. The chain uses TRBV7-2 and TRBJ2-2; TRBD2 might be the D (6 bases). V gave up 3 bases and J gave up 0 bases, with 14 bases separating them. Germline V CDR1 and CDR2: SGHTA, FQGNSA. The CDR3 runs to 17 residues.

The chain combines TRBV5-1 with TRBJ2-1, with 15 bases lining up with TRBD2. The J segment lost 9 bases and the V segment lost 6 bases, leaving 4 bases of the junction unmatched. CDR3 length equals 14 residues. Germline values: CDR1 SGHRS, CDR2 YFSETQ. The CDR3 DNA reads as TGCGCCAGCACGGGACTAGCGGGGGGCATTGAGCAGTTCTTC. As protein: CASTGLAGGIEQFF. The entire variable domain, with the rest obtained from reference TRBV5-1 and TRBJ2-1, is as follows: KAGVTQTPRYLIKTRGQQVTLSCSPISGHRSVSWYQQTPGQGLQFLFEYFSETQRNKGNFPGRFSGRQFSNSRSEMNVSTLELGDSALYLCASTGLAGGIEQFFGPGTRLTVL.

DNA for the CDR3: TGTGCCAGCAGCTTAGGCCGGGGGATTGATACGCAGTATTTT. Amino acids: CASSLGRGIDTQYF. This chain connects TRBV11-2 to TRBJ2-3; TRBD2 might be the D (6 bases). This CDR3 spans 14 amino acids. V was clipped by 1 base and J by 6 bases, with 11 bases between them. Germline CDR1 and CDR2: SGHAT and FQNNGV.

In DNA, the CDR3 is TGCGCCAGCAGCTTGGCGCGTTCTGGGTTGCAAACAGGGAGCTCCTACGAGCAGTACTTC. This sequence encodes CASSLARSGLQTGSSYEQYF. V is TRBV5-1 and J is TRBJ2-5; TRBD1 is a possible D gene (6 bases). The DNA end lines up better with TRBJ2-7; the J call may be wrong. This CDR3 region has 20 residues. Germline CDR1 reads SGHRS; CDR2 reads YFSETQ.

The CDR3 is CASNRQVPFGYTF. The CDR3, as DNA: TGTGCCAGCAACAGACAGGTTCCGTTCGGCTACACCTTC. The chain uses TRBV7-9 and TRBJ1-2; D may be TRBD1 (6 bases). CDR3 length equals 13 residues. The V end was cut by 7 bases, the J end by 8 bases, with 17 bases between. Germline assignment: CDR1 SEHNR and CDR2 FQNEAQ (reference sequence).

CDR3 in amino acids: CASSLTSGVNEQFF. The CDR3 coding sequence is TGTGCCAGCAGCTTAACTAGCGGGGTTAATGAGCAGTTCTTC. This chain connects TRBV7-2 to TRBJ2-1; 10 nucleotides line up with TRBD2. V lost 2 bases to trimming and J lost 7 bases; unmatched junction nucleotides: 2. The CDR3 is 14 residues long. Looked up from germline, CDR1 is SGHTA and CDR2 is FQGNSA.

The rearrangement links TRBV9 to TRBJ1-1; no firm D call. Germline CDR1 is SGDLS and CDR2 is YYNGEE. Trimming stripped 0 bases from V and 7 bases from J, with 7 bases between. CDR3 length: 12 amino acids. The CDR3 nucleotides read TGTGCCAGCAGCGTAGAATACGGTGAAGCTTTCTTT. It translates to CASSVEYGEAFF.

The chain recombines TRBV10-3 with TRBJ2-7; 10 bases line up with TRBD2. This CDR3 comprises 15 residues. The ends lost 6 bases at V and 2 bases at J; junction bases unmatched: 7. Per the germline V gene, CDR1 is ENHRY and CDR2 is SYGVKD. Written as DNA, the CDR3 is TGTGCCATCAGCTCCGGGACTAGCGTCACCTACGAGCAGTACTTC. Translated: CAISSGTSVTYEQYF.

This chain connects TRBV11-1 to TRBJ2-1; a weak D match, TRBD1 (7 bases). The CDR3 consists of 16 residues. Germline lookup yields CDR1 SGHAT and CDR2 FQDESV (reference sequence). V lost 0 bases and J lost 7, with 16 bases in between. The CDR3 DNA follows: TGTGCCAGCAGCTTAGCGGCGGGACAGACAATAAATGAGCAGTTCTTC. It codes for CASSLAAGQTINEQFF. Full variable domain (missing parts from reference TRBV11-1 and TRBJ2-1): EAEVAQSPRYKITEKSQAVAFWCDPISGHATLYWYRQILGQGPELLVQFQDESVVDDSQLPKDRFSAERLKGVDSTLKIQPAELGDSAMYLCASSLAAGQTINEQFFGPGTRLTVL.

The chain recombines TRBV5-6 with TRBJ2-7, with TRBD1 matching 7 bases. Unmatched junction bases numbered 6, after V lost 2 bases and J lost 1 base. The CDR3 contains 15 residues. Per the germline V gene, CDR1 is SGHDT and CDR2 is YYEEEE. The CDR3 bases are TGTGCCAGCAGCTTTTCCGGGACAGCTTCCTACGAGCAGTACTTC. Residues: CASSFSGTASYEQYF.